This TCR beta chain was sequenced in a study of OX40 agonist ivuxolimab in advanced cancers. Study-wide context: Ivuxolimab, which targeted the costimulatory receptor OX40 (CD134), was an agonistic, fully human IgG2 monoclonal antibody. Intravenous ivuxolimab was administered to patients every 2 weeks at six dose levels: 0.01, 0.1, 0.3, 1.5, 3 and 10 mg/kg. Among the 52 dose-escalation patients, 19 had hepatocellular carcinoma, roughly 15 melanoma, 9 renal cell carcinoma and 9 head and neck cancer. The dose-escalation cohort was over 70% male with a mean age of approximately 60 years, ranging from roughly 20 to 80. Patients were allowed to have had prior anti-PD-1, anti-PD-L1 or anti-CTLA-4 therapy, and around 37% of the dose-escalation patients had previously received checkpoint inhibitors. Partial responses occurred in three dose-escalation patients: two with cutaneous melanoma and one with hepatocellular carcinoma. Peripheral TCRbeta sequencing was intended to test whether TCR sequence diversity was altered and clonal T-cell expansion was caused by ivuxolimab. The monotherapy dose-escalation portion (N ≈ 57 patients) of the phase I ivuxolimab trial is reported in the paper.

For sequencing of the TCRbeta CDR3 region, genomic DNA was extracted from the sorted cells. The immunoSEQ Assay was used to sequence the TCRbeta CDR3 regions. This is the immuneACCESS table as TCRdb keeps it, with only in-frame sequences that have V and J called. A part of the clones is gone; compared with another copy, unresolved V genes explain less than half, and the rest is unexplained. This sample comprises approximately 12,000 clones, over 75% of them detected only once. The ten largest account for 24% of the sample. Comments on this clone: No cognate antigen has been identified for it. The record has no base qualities; no much larger clone is one base away.

The study at large found these results: Low levels of normalized T-cell clonal expansion were also seen in some nonresponding patients. The antigen specificity of the peripheral T cells that underwent clonal expansion was not determined. At doses of 0.1 to 3.0 mg/kg, clonal expansion of both CD4+ and CD8+ T cells in blood was seen between baseline and week 6. In partial responders in the 0.1-3.0 mg/kg groups, normalized peripheral clonal expansion was found to be among the lowest, especially among CD8+ T cells. After ivuxolimab, expanded clones were on average more numerous among CD8+ T cells than among CD4+ T cells.

The CDR3 contains 17 residues, cysteine and phenylalanine counted. Only the CDR3 DNA stays, 51 bases, in frame from base 1. The V end loses 0 bases and the J end loses 0 bases, and a stretch of 12 bases separates them. Per the germline V gene, MRHNA is the CDR1 and SNTAGT is the CDR2. The trial excluded patients who had a history of autoimmune disease or who were on systemic immunosuppression. In every dose cohort, peripheral blood was drawn for TCR sequencing at baseline, cycle 4 day 1, and cycle 7 day 1. Samples came from an open-label, multicenter, first-in-human phase I dose-escalation trial of ivuxolimab. Adults with locally advanced or metastatic melanoma, renal cell, hepatocellular, or head and neck squamous cell carcinoma were enrolled in the trial. CD4+ and CD8+ T cells were sorted separately from peripheral blood before TCR sequencing.

Source: CD4+ or CD8+ T cells sorted from blood, taken in a trial of the OX40 agonist ivuxolimab. This receptor was obtained from an adult with an advanced solid tumor such as melanoma, head and neck, liver or kidney cancer. The chain uses TRBV6-4 and TRBJ1-5; the D segment cannot be called with confidence. The DNA sequence is given as TGTGCCAGCAGTGACTCTAGGGTCCCTTATAGCAATCAGCCCCAGCATTTT. The resulting protein is CASSDSRVPYSNQPQHF.